This T cell receptor (beta chain) was found in a study of T cells in Graves' hyperthyroidism and ophthalmopathy. Study findings and constraints: Most expanded thyroid clonotypes above 0.001 recurred in blood.

Amplified regions were TCR beta CDR3 sequences from RNA transcripts. In the first-round RT-PCR of the TCR CDR3, the HTBI primer set was used. TCRdb called the multiplex PCR reads again in MiXCR, with one record for every CDR3 protein. The sample yields about 690,000 distinct CDR3 sequences, about 18% seen once. This clonotype occurred many times. Its antigen is as yet unknown. The study enrolled patients aged 18 to 65 with newly diagnosed hyperthyroidism of under 2 months' duration. Exclusion of patients followed from uncontrolled infection, other autoimmune disease, pregnancy or lactation. Clinical symptoms, serum thyroxine, TRAb, thyroid ultrasound and orbital computed tomography established diagnosis. CDR1 WNHNN and CDR2 SYGVQD come from the germline V gene (reference sequence). This CDR3 has 14 amino acids. Trimming stripped 4 bases from V and 5 bases from J, with 14 bases between.

The chain has TRBV10-1 and TRBJ2-5; D gene unclear. The sequenced sample was blood. The receptor was derived from a man in his fifties with Graves' hyperthyroidism. The CDR3 region is CASSGASSIETQYF. The CDR3 DNA sequence: TGCGCCAGCAGTGGGGCGTCATCGATCGAGACCCAGTACTTC.